This TCR beta chain was documented in a study of T cell changes during pregnancy in multiple sclerosis. Assay: immunoSEQ multiplex PCR; the TCRdb copy retains only in-frame clones and omits some. The sample has 90,000 to 120,000 clones, roughly 90% seen once. CDR1 is MNHNS and CDR2 is SASEGT in the germline V gene. Trimming stripped 8 bases from V and 11 bases from J, with 16 bases between. There are 13 residues in the CDR3. V usage is TRBV6-1 and J usage is TRBJ1-6, with D perhaps TRBD1 (5 bases). This specimen consisted of peripheral blood, obtained after pregnancy. This sequence originates from a female donor with multiple sclerosis, enrolled in a pregnancy study. Here the CDR3 DNA reads TGTGCCAGCTCTATAAAGGCAGGGACACCCCTCCACTTT. It specifies CASSIKAGTPLHF.